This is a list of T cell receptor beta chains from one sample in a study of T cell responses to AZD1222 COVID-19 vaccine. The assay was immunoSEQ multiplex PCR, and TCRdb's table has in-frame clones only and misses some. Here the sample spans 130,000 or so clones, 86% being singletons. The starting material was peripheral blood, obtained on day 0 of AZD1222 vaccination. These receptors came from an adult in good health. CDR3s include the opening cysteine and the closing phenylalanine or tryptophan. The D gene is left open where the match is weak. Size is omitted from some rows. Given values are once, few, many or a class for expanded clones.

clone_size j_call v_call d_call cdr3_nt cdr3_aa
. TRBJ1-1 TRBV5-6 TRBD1 TGTGCCAGCAGCTCGGACAGGGATGACACTGAAGCTTTCTTT CASSSDRDDTEAFF
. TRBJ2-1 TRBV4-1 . TGCGCCAGCAGCCATCAGACTCGGAGCTCCTACAATGAGCAGTTCTTC CASSHQTRSSYNEQFF
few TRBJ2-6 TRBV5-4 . TGTGCCAGCAGCTTGGCCCCCGAAACTGGGGCCAACGTCCTGACTTTC CASSLAPETGANVLTF
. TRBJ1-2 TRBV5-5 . TGTGCCAGCAGCTTAAGTAGGGTAGAGGGCTACACCTTC CASSLSRVEGYTF
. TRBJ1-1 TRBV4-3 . TGCGCCAGCAGCCAAGCCGGCCCGAACACTGAAGCTTTCTTT CASSQAGPNTEAFF
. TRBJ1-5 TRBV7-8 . TGTGCCAGCAGCCCCACCCAGGTGGATCAGCCCCAGCATTTT CASSPTQVDQPQHF
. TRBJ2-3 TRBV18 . TGTGCCAGCTCACCTCTTTCGGAGAGCGGTTCAGATACGCAGTATTTT CASSPLSESGSDTQYF
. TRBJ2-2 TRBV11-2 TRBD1 TGTGCCAGCAGCGGGCGGACAGGGTTGAACACCGGGGAGCTGTTTTTT CASSGRTGLNTGELFF
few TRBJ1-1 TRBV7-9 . TGTGCCAGCAGGCACCGGAGGGGAAACACTGAAGCTTTCTTT CASRHRRGNTEAFF
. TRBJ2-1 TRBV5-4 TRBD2 TGTGCCAGCAGCTTGGATGCGGGAGGCTCCTACAATGAGCAGTTCTTC CASSLDAGGSYNEQFF
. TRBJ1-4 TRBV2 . TGTGCCAGCACCAAACGTACAGACGATGAAAAACTGTTTTTT CASTKRTDDEKLFF
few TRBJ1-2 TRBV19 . TGTGCCACATATGGGGGTTATACTATACTCTATGGCTACACCTTC CATYGGYTILYGYTF
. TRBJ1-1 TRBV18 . TGTGCCAGCTCACTAGGGGACGGCTTGAACACTGAAGCTTTCTTT CASSLGDGLNTEAFF
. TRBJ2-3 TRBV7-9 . TGTGCCAGCAGCGGAACCGGGACAACCACAGATACGCAGTATTTT CASSGTGTTTDTQYF
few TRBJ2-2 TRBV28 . TGTGCCAGCAGTTCGCAGAGGACCGGGGAGCTGTTTTTT CASSSQRTGELFF
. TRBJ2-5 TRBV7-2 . TGTGCCAGCAGCTCCCAGGGGGGGGAGACCCAGTACTTC CASSSQGGETQYF
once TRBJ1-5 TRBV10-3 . TGTGCCATCACTACGGACAGAGATCAGCCCCAGCATTTT CAITTDRDQPQHF
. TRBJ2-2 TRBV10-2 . TGCGCCAGCAGCCCAGGAGCGGCTTCGGGTAAAGAGCTGTTTTTT CASSPGAASGKELFF
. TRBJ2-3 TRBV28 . TGTGCCAGCAGTTTAGTTGCAGATACGCAGTATTTT CASSLVADTQYF
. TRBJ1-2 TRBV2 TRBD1 TGTGCCAGCACGGCCCGGGACAGGGCCTATGGCTACACCTTC CASTARDRAYGYTF
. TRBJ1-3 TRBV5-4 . TGTGCCAGCAGCTTGTCGGGGGCAGCAGGAAACACCATATATTTT CASSLSGAAGNTIYF
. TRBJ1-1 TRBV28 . TGTGCCACCCGTTCCACTGAAGCTTTCTTT CATRSTEAFF
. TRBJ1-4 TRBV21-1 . TGTGCCAGCAGCTCCGAGAAGAGGGATAATGAAAAACTGTTTTTT CASSSEKRDNEKLFF
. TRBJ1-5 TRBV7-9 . TGTGCCAGCAGTCGAAGTAGCAATCAGCCCCAGCATTTT CASSRSSNQPQHF
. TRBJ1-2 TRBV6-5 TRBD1 TGTGCCAGCACCTGGACAGGAGGTGGTAGCTACACCTTC CASTWTGGGSYTF
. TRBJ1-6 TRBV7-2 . TGTGCCAGCAGCTTAGAGTGGCAGGGCGGTTATTCACCCCTCCACTTT CASSLEWQGGYSPLHF
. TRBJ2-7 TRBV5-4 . TGTGCCAGCAGCTGGGGCGGCGGGCTTACCTCCTACGAGCAGTACTTC CASSWGGGLTSYEQYF
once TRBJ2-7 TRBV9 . TGTGCCAGCAGCGACCCGGGACATTCCTACGAGCAGTACTTC CASSDPGHSYEQYF
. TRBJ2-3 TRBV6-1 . TGTGCCAGCAGTGAAAGTTTAAGCTTTACGCAGTATTTT CASSESLSFTQYF
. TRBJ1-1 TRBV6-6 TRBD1 TGTGCCAGCAGACCGTTGGGACAGAAGAACACTGAAGCTTTCTTT CASRPLGQKNTEAFF
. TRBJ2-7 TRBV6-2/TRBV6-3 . TGTGCCAGCAGTTACGACAGTTGGAATTGGCTTTACGAGCAGTACTTC CASSYDSWNWLYEQYF
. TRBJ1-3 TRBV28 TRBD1 TGTGCCAGCAGTCCCGGACAGGCTGGGAGAAACACCATATATTTT CASSPGQAGRNTIYF
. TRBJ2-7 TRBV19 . TGTGCCAGTAGTCGAAGACTGGGGGGCCTTAACGAGCAGTACTTC CASSRRLGGLNEQYF
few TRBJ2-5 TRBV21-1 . TGTGCCAGCAGCGAAAGCATTCGTTGCGGGGGTGAGAAAGAGACCCAGTACTTC CASSESIRCGGEKETQYF
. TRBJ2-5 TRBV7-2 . TGTGCCAGCAGCAAGAGAAGTGGAGAAGAGACCCAGTACTTC CASSKRSGEETQYF
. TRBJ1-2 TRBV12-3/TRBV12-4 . TGTGCCAGCAGCCAAAGAGTATATGGCTACACCTTC CASSQRVYGYTF
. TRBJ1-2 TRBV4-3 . TGCGCCAGCAGCCCGGGGGTATCCTATGGCTACACCTTC CASSPGVSYGYTF
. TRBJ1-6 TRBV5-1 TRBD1 TGCGCCAGCAGTTGGACAGGGCGGAATTCACCCCTCCACTTT CASSWTGRNSPLHF
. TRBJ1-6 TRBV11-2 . TGTGCCAGCAGCTTAGAAATCGCAGGGGCTTCACCCCTCCACTTT CASSLEIAGASPLHF
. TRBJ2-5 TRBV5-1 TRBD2 TGCGCCAGCAGCCTAAGATGGGGACTAGCGGGAATAGGAGAGACCCAGTACTTC CASSLRWGLAGIGETQYF
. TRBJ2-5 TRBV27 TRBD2 TGTGCCAGCAGTTTATCGACAATCTTAGCGGGAGGATTTGAGACCCAGTACTTC CASSLSTILAGGFETQYF
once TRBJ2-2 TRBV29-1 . TGCAGCGTGGTGGACGCGGACACCGGGGAGCTGTTTTTT CSVVDADTGELFF
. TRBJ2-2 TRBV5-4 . TGTGCCAGCAGCTTACAGGGTACGGACGGGGAGCTGTTTTTT CASSLQGTDGELFF
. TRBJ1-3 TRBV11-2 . TGTGCCAGCAGCTCGGATGGGGCTTCTGGAAACACCATATATTTT CASSSDGASGNTIYF
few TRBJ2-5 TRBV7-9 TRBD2 TGTGCCAGCAGCCCTGTCAAGGGACTAGCTCTCCAAGAGACCCAGTACTTC CASSPVKGLALQETQYF
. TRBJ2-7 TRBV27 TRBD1 TGTGCCAGCAGTTTATCGAGGACAGGGAGCTCCTACGAGCAGTACTTC CASSLSRTGSSYEQYF
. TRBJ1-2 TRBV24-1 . TGTGCCACCAGTGACAACCAGGGTTGGCATGGCTACACCTTC CATSDNQGWHGYTF
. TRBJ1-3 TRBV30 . TGTGCCTCCTCCGGGACTCTTGGCGCCACCATATATTTT CASSGTLGATIYF
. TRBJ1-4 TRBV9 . TGTGCCAGCAGCGTTCTACCCCGCCCGGAGGCTGAAAAACTGTTTTTT CASSVLPRPEAEKLFF
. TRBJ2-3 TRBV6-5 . TGTGCCAGCACATTAGGGGGGGCCTTCACAGATACGCAGTATTTT CASTLGGAFTDTQYF
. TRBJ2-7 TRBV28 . TGTGCCAGCAGTACTGGGACATACGAGCAGTACTTC CASSTGTYEQYF
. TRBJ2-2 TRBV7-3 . TGTGCCAGCAGAGAAGGGGGGAACACCGGGGAGCTGTTTTTT CASREGGNTGELFF
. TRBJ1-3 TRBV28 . TGTGCCAGCACCATGGGGGGCGGCGCATCTGGAAACACCATATATTTT CASTMGGGASGNTIYF
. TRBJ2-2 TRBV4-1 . TGCGCCAGCAGCCATGGGCAGATCCGGGGTAGCGGGGAGCTGTTTTTT CASSHGQIRGSGELFF
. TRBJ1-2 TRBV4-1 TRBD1 TGCGCCAGCAGCCAAGCCGGGACAGGGTATGGCTACACCTTC CASSQAGTGYGYTF